This T cell receptor (beta chain) was sequenced during a study of blood T cell repertoires in COVID-19. Original analysis: For nucleated cells, counts were estimated from reference gene primer amplification. Using immunoSEQ multiplex PCR, the repertoire was profiled, and TCRdb retains in-frame clones only, with some absent. V and J calls and clone size come straight from that table; D and trimming were deduced from the DNA. Here the sample spans approximately 470,000 clones, roughly 88% being singletons. Germline CDR1 is SGHTA and CDR2 is FQGTGA. The ends were cut back, 6 bases at V and 3 bases at J, with 8 bases in the middle. CDR3 size: 13 residues.

The source of this sequence is a human donor in a cohort sampled during active COVID-19. The sample was peripheral blood. This chain joins TRBV7-3 and TRBJ2-2; D remains ambiguous. The CDR3 bases are TGTGCCAGCAGGAGAGGCGACACCGGGGAGCTGTTTTTT. It codes for CASRRGDTGELFF. The full variable domain, in which reference TRBV7-3 and TRBJ2-2 provide the parts outside the CDR3, is GAGVSQTPSNKVTEKGKYVELRCDPISGHTALYWYRQSLGQGPEFLIYFQGTGAADDSGLPNDRFFAVRPEGSVSTLKIQRTERGDSAVYLCASRRGDTGELFFGEGSRLTVL.